The entry that follows covers one T cell receptor beta chain sequence. Its antigen remains unidentified. V lost 8 bases and J 2 bases, leaving 19 bases between the germline ends. Looked up from germline, CDR1 is SNHLY and CDR2 is FYNNEI. The CDR3 loop spans 15 amino acids. The sample comes from a study of T cell repertoires in cytomegalovirus infection. One entry per CDR3 protein, called by TCRdb with MiXCR from the reads. The sample contains roughly 350,000 distinct CDR3 sequences, about a third of which appear only once. Study-level results: The response measured ex vivo was dominated by TCR beta clonotypes (HLA-C-restricted and CMV-specific). Adding up the frequency of public TCR beta families identified people who carried CMV plus the relevant HLA.

This receptor was taken from a human donor in good health (CMV status not recorded). Some clones in this sample may be carry-over from other donors' samples. The rearrangement uses TRBV2 and TRBJ2-7, with D possibly matching TRBD2 (6 bases). This specimen was cultured PBMCs, taken from culture after CMV antigen stimulation. This CDR3 reads CASGVSGTQPYEQYF. CDR3 in DNA: TGTGCCAGCGGTGTTTCCGGGACTCAACCCTACGAGCAGTACTTC.